The 26 T cell receptor beta chains below all came from one sample that was sequenced in a study of cytomegalovirus exposure and HLA in healthy donors. Use of 60 Vbeta and 13 Jbeta primers characterized the PCR. Sequencing used immunoSEQ multiplex PCR; TCRdb keeps in-frame clones, though not all of them. The sample yields tens of thousands of clones, approximately 70% seen once. The sample was PBMCs. Receptors originate from a man aged 25 to 40 in good health and CMV-seronegative.

A note on this clone: One end of the junction does not line up with germline, which may come from a read error. Additional DNA sequences in this sample encode the identical CDR3. The V call is TRBV5-6, the J call TRBJ1-1; D gene unclear. The CDR3 is 14 amino acids. Germline CDR1 is SGHDT and CDR2 is YYEEEE. DNA of the CDR3: TGTGCTAGCAGCGCCCCCCGGGTGAACACTGAAGCTTTCTTT. Protein: CASSAPRVNTEAFF.

This rearrangement joins TRBV29-1 to TRBJ1-1; 7 bases line up with TRBD1. The CDR3 totals 12 residues. The germline V gene has CDR1 SQVTM and CDR2 ANQGSEA. The V gene end was trimmed by 7 bases and the J gene end by 0 bases; junction bases not matched to a gene: 2. The CDR3 region has the DNA TGCAGCGCTGGACAGGTGAACACTGAAGCTTTCTTT. Protein product: CSAGQVNTEAFF.

This chain connects TRBV19 to TRBJ1-4, with D uncertain. Trimming pared 8 bases from V and 8 bases from J, leaving 12 bases between. The CDR3 extends over 12 amino acids. Germline CDR1 is LNHDA and CDR2 is SQIVND (reference sequence). The CDR3: CASGRAREKLFF. The CDR3 DNA sequence: TGTGCCAGTGGGAGGGCGCGGGAAAAACTGTTTTTT.

This clone was counted between two and nine times. The chain couples TRBV28 to TRBJ1-1; D call uncertain. The CDR3 length is 14 residues. Trimming pared 5 bases from V and 11 bases from J, leaving 21 bases between. The V gene's germline CDR1 is MDHEN and CDR2 SYDVKM. The CDR3 reads CASSLPSIPTGAFF. CDR3 DNA sequence: TGTGCCAGCAGTCTACCGTCCATACCGACTGGGGCTTTCTTT.

V and J are TRBV6-6 and TRBJ1-2; no clear D gene. CDR1 is MNHNY and CDR2 is SVGAGI in the germline V gene (reference sequence). The germline V and J ends were trimmed by 5 bases and 3 bases, with 13 bases remaining between them. CDR3 length: 14 residues. The CDR3 sequence is CASSTGVVYYGYTF. The CDR3 bases are TGTGCCAGCAGTACTGGAGTTGTCTACTATGGCTACACCTTC.

This sequence joins TRBV27 and TRBJ2-7; D is unclear. The germline V and J ends were trimmed by 2 bases and 3 bases, with 11 bases remaining between them. The CDR3 length is 14 residues. Looked up from germline, CDR1 is MNHEY and CDR2 is SMNVEV (reference sequence). The CDR3 reads CASSLTGGFYEQYF. The CDR3 DNA is TGTGCCAGCAGTTTAACTGGCGGTTTCTACGAGCAGTACTTC.

This chain joins TRBV25-1 and TRBJ1-3; TRBD1 agrees at 10 bases. Germline lookup yields CDR1 MGHDK and CDR2 SYGVNS. V shed 6 bases and J 0 bases; nucleotides not matched to a gene: 8. This CDR3 has 17 residues. The CDR3 DNA follows: TGTGCCAGCAGCTACGACAGGGGGCTGAGCTCTGGAAACACCATATATTTT. Encoded protein: CASSYDRGLSSGNTIYF.

This clone was recorded a few times. The rearrangement links TRBV9 to TRBJ1-3; maybe TRBD1 (5 bases). CDR1 is SGDLS, CDR2 YYNGEE, per germline. This CDR3 comprises 16 residues. The germline V and J ends were trimmed by 0 bases and 0 bases, with 10 bases remaining between them. CDR3 amino acids: CASSVARQSSGNTIYF. In DNA form, the CDR3 reads TGTGCCAGCAGCGTAGCTAGACAGAGCTCTGGAAACACCATATATTTT.

This clone was found a few times. The V and J genes are TRBV7-9 and TRBJ2-3; TRBD2 is a possible D gene (6 bases). The CDR3 sequence is 16 residues long. Germline V gives CDR1 SEHNR, CDR2 FQNEAQ (reference sequence). The V end lost 5 bases, the J end lost 1 base, and 16 bases lay between the germline ends. CDR3: CASSPPRREGTDTQYF. Written as DNA, the CDR3 is TGTGCCAGCAGCCCACCTCGGAGGGAGGGCACAGATACGCAGTATTTT.

The V gene is TRBV15, the J gene TRBJ2-3; a weak D match, TRBD2 (5 bases). The germline CDR1 and CDR2 sequences are LNHNV and YYDKDF (reference sequence). This CDR3 has 15 residues. The V and J ends lost 0 bases and 9 bases respectively, with 16 bases between them. In nucleotides, the CDR3 is TGTGCCACCAGCAGAGATCGGGGTGAGGCCCAAACGCAGTATTTT. As protein: CATSRDRGEAQTQYF. The variable domain in full, completed from reference TRBV15 and TRBJ2-3, reads DAMVIQNPRYQVTQFGKPVTLSCSQTLNHNVMYWYQQKSSQAPKLLFHYYDKDFNNEADTPDNFQSRRPNTSFCFLDIRSPGLGDTAMYLCATSRDRGEAQTQYFGPGTRLTVL.

The chain couples TRBV11-2 to TRBJ2-7, with D perhaps TRBD2 (6 bases). With 0 bases removed from V and 5 bases from J, the gap between germline ends came to 11 bases. Germline values: CDR1 SGHAT, CDR2 FQNNGV. CDR3 length: 14 amino acids. CDR3 region: CASSLDGGIHEQYF. Written as DNA, the CDR3 is TGTGCCAGCAGCTTAGATGGCGGGATTCACGAGCAGTACTTC.

V usage is TRBV19 and J usage is TRBJ2-7; D is undetermined. Trimming cost V 4 bases and J 3 bases, with 13 bases left between them. CDR1 is LNHDA and CDR2 is SQIVND in the germline V gene (reference sequence). The CDR3 consists of 14 residues. CDR3 nucleotides: TGTGCCAGTAGTAAGCAACCCTCCTTCTACGAGCAGTACTTC. This sequence encodes CASSKQPSFYEQYF.

This clone was seen a handful of times. As DNA, the CDR3 is TGCGCCAGCAGCTTCAACAGGGCCGAGCAGTACTTC. The encoded protein is CASSFNRAEQYF. This sequence joins TRBV5-1 and TRBJ2-7; maybe TRBD1 (6 bases). V was pared by 2 bases and J by 6 bases, with 9 bases between. CDR3 length equals 12 residues. CDR1 is SGHRS, CDR2 YFSETQ, per germline.

V is TRBV7-2 and J is TRBJ2-7; 8 bases are shared with TRBD1. Losses at the gene ends were 5 bases for V and 1 base for J; bases not matched to a gene: 13. Germline values: CDR1 SGHTA, CDR2 FQGNSA. This CDR3 spans 17 amino acids. CDR3 sequence reads: CASSLSSGQVHSYEQYF. CDR3 nucleotides: TGTGCCAGCAGCCTATCTTCGGGACAGGTGCATTCCTACGAGCAGTACTTC.

This clone was counted a single time. In DNA form, the CDR3 reads TGTGCCAGCAGTGGAACCCCGACAGGGGAGACGGGAAAACTGTTTTTT. Protein product: CASSGTPTGETGKLFF. This chain joins TRBV6-1 and TRBJ1-4; 8 bases map to TRBD1. V dropped 4 bases and J dropped 10; count of bases not matched to a gene: 14. The CDR3 totals 16 residues. In germline, CDR1 is MNHNS, CDR2 SASEGT.

This clone was found a few times. The rearrangement joins TRBV2 to TRBJ2-2, with D tentatively TRBD1 (6 bases). This CDR3 is built from 16 residues. Trimming pared 5 bases from V and 5 bases from J, leaving 18 bases between. CDR1 is SNHLY, CDR2 FYNNEI, per germline. CDR3 sequence (DNA): TGTGCCAGCAGTTACCACAGGGACGTTGTTACCGGGGAGCTGTTTTTT. This translates into CASSYHRDVVTGELFF.

The V gene is TRBV18, the J gene TRBJ2-7; 9 bases fit TRBD1. J gave up 6 bases and V 3 bases, and 12 bases lay outside the gene matches. Germline assignment: CDR1 KGHSH and CDR2 LQKENI. The CDR3 has 16 amino acids. CDR3 protein: CASSPHAPGQGSEQYF. In nucleotides, the CDR3 is TGTGCCAGCTCACCTCACGCGCCGGGACAGGGTTCCGAGCAGTACTTC.

The genes are TRBV14 and TRBJ1-1; D not certain. The germline gives CDR1 SGHDN, CDR2 FVKESK. CDR3 length: 20 amino acids. The V and J ends lost 1 base and 0 bases respectively, with 24 bases between them. CDR3 bases: TGTGCCAGCAGCCAAGGTTCCGGGTCCCGGACTTTTATCATGAACACTGAAGCTTTCTTT. Translation: CASSQGSGSRTFIMNTEAFF.

As concerns this clone: Its ends do not fully match the called genes, so a read error is possible. The chain combines TRBV7-7 with TRBJ2-5; no clear D gene. The CDR3 extends over 13 amino acids. Germline-derived CDR1 and CDR2 are SSHAT and FNYEAQ (reference sequence). CDR3 coding DNA: TGTGCTAGCAGCTTAGTGGTTCAGGAGACCCAGTACTTC. This translates into CASSLVVQETQYF. The complete variable domain, with remaining parts taken from reference TRBV7-7 and TRBJ2-5, reads GAGVSQSPRYKVTKRGQDVTLRCDPISSHATLYWYQQALGQGPEFLTYFNYEAQPDKSGLPSDRFSAERPEGSISTLTIQRTEQRDSAMYRCASSLVVQETQYFGPGTRLLVL.

There are a few counts of this clone. The rearrangement uses TRBV7-9 and TRBJ1-1; D uncertain. Trimming left V 1 base short and J 5 bases short, with 5 bases between. The CDR3 loop spans 12 amino acids. Germline CDR1 is SEHNR and CDR2 is FQNEAQ (reference sequence). CDR3 protein: CASSLGLTEAFF. The CDR3 bases are TGTGCCAGCAGCTTAGGCCTAACTGAAGCTTTCTTT.

V usage is TRBV27 and J usage is TRBJ2-1; 10 bases map to TRBD2. The V and J ends lost 3 bases and 10 bases, in that order; junction bases with no gene match: 9. Germline V gene sequence: CDR1 MNHEY, CDR2 SMNVEV (reference sequence). The CDR3 contains 15 residues. The CDR3 DNA reads TGTGCCAGCAGTTTGAATCCAGCGGGGGGGCAGGAGCAGTTCTTC. The encoded protein is CASSLNPAGGQEQFF.

The CDR3 here is CASSTPRGRGLLGSEGYTF. In nucleotides, the CDR3 is TGTGCCAGTAGTACCCCGCGGGGCAGGGGGCTCCTCGGTTCGGAGGGCTACACCTTC. This sequence joins TRBV19 and TRBJ1-2; 8 bases are shared with TRBD1. The junction had 24 bases not matched to a gene; V was cut back by 4 bases and J by 8 bases. Per the germline V gene, CDR1 is LNHDA and CDR2 is SQIVND (reference sequence). This CDR3 region has 19 residues.

The chain couples TRBV9 to TRBJ1-2, with D possibly being TRBD1 (6 bases). The CDR3 runs 15 residues. Looked up from germline, CDR1 is SGDLS and CDR2 is YYNGEE. Trimming stripped 4 bases from V and 0 bases from J, with 13 bases between. The chain's CDR3 is CASSPGEGPNYGYTF. CDR3 DNA sequence: TGTGCCAGCAGCCCAGGGGAGGGGCCTAACTATGGCTACACCTTC.

V usage is TRBV21-1 and J usage is TRBJ1-5; TRBD1, as called in the table, went unchecked against the DNA. TRBV21-1 is recorded as a pseudogene. The CDR3 runs to 12 residues. Here the CDR3 reads CASSKGLQPQHF. CDR3 bases: TGTGCCAGCAGCAAGGGGCTTCAGCCCCAGCATTTT.

CDR3 coding DNA: TGTGCCAGCACGGACCGACAGGGGGCAAACACTGAAGCTTTCTTT. Its protein is CASTDRQGANTEAFF. This rearrangement joins TRBV6-6 to TRBJ1-1, with 10 bases aligning to TRBD1. This CDR3 has 15 amino acids. Germline V gene sequence: CDR1 MNHNY, CDR2 SVGAGI (reference sequence). V trimming: 7 bases; J trimming: 2 bases; junction bases outside the gene matches: 7.

The sample holds one count of this clone. The gene calls are TRBV7-9 and TRBJ1-1; D might be TRBD1 (5 bases). Germline V gene lookup returns CDR1 SEHNR and CDR2 FQNEAQ (reference sequence). V lost 1 base and J 0 bases, leaving 18 bases between the germline ends. The CDR3 loop spans 18 amino acids. CDR3 sequence reads: CASSLVGGRDVMNTEAFF. The CDR3 region has the DNA TGTGCCAGCAGCTTAGTTGGGGGGAGGGACGTCATGAACACTGAAGCTTTCTTT.